These 16 T cell receptor beta chains were sequenced from one sample in a study of blood T cell repertoires in COVID-19. The assay was immunoSEQ multiplex PCR, and TCRdb's table has in-frame clones only and misses some. Of about 270,000 clones listed, 75% to 90% were seen once; the top ten hold approximately 2.2%. The sequenced material came from peripheral blood. The source of these receptors is a man between 50 and 59 years old with acute or convalescent COVID-19.

J is TRBJ1-2 and V is TRBV5-4, with D perhaps TRBD1 (6 bases). The CDR3 has 15 amino acids. CDR1 is SGHNT and CDR2 is YYREEE in the germline V gene (reference sequence). Trimming stripped 4 bases from V and 5 bases from J, with 18 bases between. The CDR3 loop is CASSPGTPEIYGYTF. CDR3 DNA: TGTGCCAGCAGCCCCGGGACACCAGAAATTTATGGCTACACCTTC.

This chain joins TRBV5-4 and TRBJ1-3; 7 nucleotides match TRBD1. V trimming: 4 bases; J trimming: 2 bases; junction bases outside the gene matches: 6. Germline V gene lookup returns CDR1 SGHNT and CDR2 YYREEE (reference sequence). The length of the CDR3 is 15 residues. DNA of the CDR3: TGTGCCAGCAGCGCCGGACAGGACCCTGGAAACACCATATATTTT. Its translation: CASSAGQDPGNTIYF. Combining the CDR3 with reference TRBV5-4 and TRBJ1-3 gives the whole variable domain ETGVTQSPTHLIKTRGQQVTLRCSSQSGHNTVSWYQQALGQGPQFIFQYYREEENGRGNFPPRFSGLQFPNYSSELNVNALELDDSALYLCASSAGQDPGNTIYFGEGSWLTVV.

The chain links TRBV7-3 to TRBJ2-2; 8 positions match TRBD1. The CDR3 runs to 16 residues. V was pared by 2 bases and J by 4 bases, with 6 bases of the junction left unmatched. CDR1 is SGHTA and CDR2 is FQGTGA in the germline V gene. The CDR3 here is CASSLGAGGITGELFF. CDR3 nucleotide sequence: TGTGCCAGCAGCTTAGGGGCAGGGGGCATCACCGGGGAGCTGTTTTTT.

This chain links TRBV27 with TRBJ1-1, with D perhaps matching TRBD1 (5 bases). V lost 3 bases to trimming and J lost 0 bases, with 17 bases between them. CDR1 MNHEY and CDR2 SMNVEV come from the germline V gene (reference sequence). This CDR3 has 17 residues. This CDR3 reads CASSFPRTRLMNTEAFF. The DNA for the CDR3 is TGTGCCAGCAGTTTTCCCCGGACACGACTGATGAACACTGAAGCTTTCTTT.

This clone was seen a single time. V and J are TRBV7-9 and TRBJ1-6; 8 bases align to TRBD1. Trimming removed 7 bases from V and 9 bases from J; junction bases left unmatched: 11. CDR3 length: 15 residues. Per germline, CDR1 SEHNR and CDR2 FQNEAQ (reference sequence). CDR3 coding DNA: TGTGCCAGCACCCCGTCCGGACAGGGCGGTTCACCCCTCCACTTT. It specifies CASTPSGQGGSPLHF.

About this clone: This sample includes further DNA sequences coding for the same CDR3. The chain recombines TRBV5-1 with TRBJ1-3; a weak D match, TRBD1 (5 bases). The length of the CDR3 is 14 residues. Trimming left V 1 base short and J 4 bases short, with 9 bases between. Per germline, CDR1 SGHRS and CDR2 YFSETQ. The CDR3 sequence is CASSLTGVGNTIYF. The CDR3 bases are TGCGCCAGCAGCTTGACAGGAGTGGGAAACACCATATATTTT.

This clone was detected only once. This chain uses TRBV2 with TRBJ1-2; D is ambiguous. This CDR3 has 12 residues. Germline-derived CDR1 and CDR2 are SNHLY and FYNNEI. The V end lost 8 bases, the J end lost 4 bases, and 11 bases lay between the germline ends. Here the CDR3 reads CASPPVGYGYTF. In DNA form, the CDR3 reads TGTGCCAGCCCACCCGTCGGCTATGGCTACACCTTC. Complete variable domain (other parts from reference TRBV2 and TRBJ1-2): EPEVTQTPSHQVTQMGQEVILRCVPISNHLYFYWYRQILGQKVEFLVSFYNNEISEKSEIFDDQFSVERPDGSNFTLKIRSTKLEDSAMYFCASPPVGYGYTFGSGTRLTVV.

This chain connects TRBV11-3 to TRBJ2-3, with 14 positions matching TRBD2. This CDR3 is built from 17 residues. Germline trimming cut 5 bases from V and 5 bases from J; bases unmatched to any gene: 9. Germline V CDR1 and CDR2: SGHNT, YENEEA. The CDR3 is CASSPGTSGGLIDTQYF. CDR3 nucleotides: TGTGCCAGCAGCCCGGGGACTAGCGGGGGATTGATAGATACGCAGTATTTT.

The chain recombines TRBV19 with TRBJ2-7; TRBD1 matches 8 bases. Germline V gene sequence: CDR1 LNHDA, CDR2 SQIVND (reference sequence). J gave up 3 bases and V 4 bases, and 14 bases lay outside the gene matches. The CDR3 length is 17 residues. CDR3 loop: CASSRNHRTGFFYEQYF. The CDR3 DNA is TGTGCCAGTAGTAGAAACCACCGGACAGGGTTCTTCTACGAGCAGTACTTC.

The rearrangement links TRBV5-1 to TRBJ1-6; D is possibly TRBD1 (6 bases). Germline V lookup: CDR1 SGHRS, CDR2 YFSETQ. CDR3 length: 17 amino acids. V was trimmed by 5 bases and J by 1 base, leaving 16 bases between them. CDR3 sequence: CASRSFPQGSYNSPLHF. The DNA of the CDR3 is TGCGCCAGCAGATCATTCCCCCAGGGGTCCTATAATTCACCCCTCCACTTT.

The chain employs TRBV6-5 and TRBJ1-5; D is unclear. Trimming shortened V by 0 bases and J by 4 bases, and 10 bases separated the two germline ends. The CDR3 totals 15 residues. The germline CDR1 and CDR2 sequences are MNHEY and SVGAGI. The chain's CDR3 is CASSYSGGDNQPQHF. As DNA, the CDR3 is TGTGCCAGCAGTTACTCGGGCGGGGATAATCAGCCCCAGCATTTT.

This clone was counted between two and nine times. The rearrangement joins TRBV4-2 to TRBJ2-1, with TRBD1 as a possible D gene (5 bases). Germline V gene sequence: CDR1 LGHNA, CDR2 YNFKEQ. CDR3 length: 14 residues. Between the trimmed V and J ends, which lost 3 bases and 5 bases, there was a span of 11 bases. CDR3: CASSQAGHNNEQFF. The CDR3 region has the DNA TGTGCCAGCAGCCAGGCTGGACATAACAATGAGCAGTTCTTC.

A few counts support this clone. This chain joins TRBV7-9 and TRBJ1-1, with a tentative D call TRBD1 (6 bases). The V and J ends lost 5 bases and 4 bases respectively, with 17 bases between them. From germline, CDR1 is SEHNR and CDR2 FQNEAQ (reference sequence). The CDR3 sequence is 15 residues long. The CDR3 reads CASSETRGGGTEAFF. CDR3 sequence (DNA): TGTGCCAGCAGCGAAACCAGGGGCGGGGGCACTGAAGCTTTCTTT. The full variable domain, in which reference TRBV7-9 and TRBJ1-1 provide the parts outside the CDR3, is DTGVSQNPRHKITKRGQNVTFRCDPISEHNRLYWYRQTLGQGPEFLTYFQNEAQLEKSRLLSDRFSAERPKGSFSTLEIQRTEQGDSAMYLCASSETRGGGTEAFFGQGTRLTVV.

This clone was recorded once. The chain combines TRBV30 with TRBJ1-5; TRBD1 agrees at 7 bases. CDR1 is GTSNPN and CDR2 is SVGIG in the germline V gene (reference sequence). Trimming at V came to 1 base and at J to 9 bases, leaving 6 bases not matched to a gene. The CDR3 runs to 13 residues. The CDR3 nucleotides read TGTGCCTGGAGTGAGGGGGCCCTTGGGCCCCAGCATTTT. Translated: CAWSEGALGPQHF.

The chain employs TRBV2 and TRBJ2-5; 7 bases align to TRBD1. V shed 4 bases and J 5 bases; nucleotides not matched to a gene: 10. Germline V gives CDR1 SNHLY, CDR2 FYNNEI. This CDR3 is built from 15 residues. The CDR3 DNA follows: TGTGCCAGCAGTGGCCGGACAGGCCCTGGGGAGACCCAGTACTTC. This codes for CASSGRTGPGETQYF.

This sequence joins TRBV18 and TRBJ2-5, with no clear D. Germline V gene sequence: CDR1 KGHSH, CDR2 LQKENI. This CDR3 comprises 13 residues. Trimming pared 2 bases from V and 5 bases from J, leaving 9 bases between. For the CDR3, the DNA is TGTGCCAGCTCACCAAGAGTGACTGAGACCCAGTACTTC. Its translation is CASSPRVTETQYF.